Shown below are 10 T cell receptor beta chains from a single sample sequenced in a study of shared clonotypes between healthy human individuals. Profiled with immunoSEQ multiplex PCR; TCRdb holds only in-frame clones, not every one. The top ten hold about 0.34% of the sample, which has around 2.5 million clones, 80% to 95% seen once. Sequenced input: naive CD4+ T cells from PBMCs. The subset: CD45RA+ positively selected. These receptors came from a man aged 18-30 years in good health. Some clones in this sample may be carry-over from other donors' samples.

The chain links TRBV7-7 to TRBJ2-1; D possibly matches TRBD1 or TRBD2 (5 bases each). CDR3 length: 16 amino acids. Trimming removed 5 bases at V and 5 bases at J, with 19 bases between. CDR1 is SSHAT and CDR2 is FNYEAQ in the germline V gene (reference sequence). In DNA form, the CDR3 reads TGTGCCAGCAGCCCCATATACGGGGTGGGGGACAATGAGCAGTTCTTC. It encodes CASSPIYGVGDNEQFF.

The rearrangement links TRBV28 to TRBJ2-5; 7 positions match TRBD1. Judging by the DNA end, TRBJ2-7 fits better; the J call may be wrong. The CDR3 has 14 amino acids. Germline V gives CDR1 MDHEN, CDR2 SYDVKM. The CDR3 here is CASSPDRVTDEQYF. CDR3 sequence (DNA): TGTGCCAGCAGTCCCGACAGGGTTACCGACGAGCAGTACTTC.

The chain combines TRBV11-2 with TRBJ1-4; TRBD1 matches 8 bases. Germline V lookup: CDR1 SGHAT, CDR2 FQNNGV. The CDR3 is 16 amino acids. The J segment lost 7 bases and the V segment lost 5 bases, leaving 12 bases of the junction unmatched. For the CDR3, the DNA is TGTGCCAGCAGCGAATTGCAGGGGGCGGTGGCTGAAAAACTGTTTTTT. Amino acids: CASSELQGAVAEKLFF.

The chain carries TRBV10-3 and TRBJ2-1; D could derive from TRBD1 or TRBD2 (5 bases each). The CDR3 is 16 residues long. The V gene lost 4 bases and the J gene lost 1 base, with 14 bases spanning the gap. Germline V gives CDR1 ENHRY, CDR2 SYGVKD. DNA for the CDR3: TGTGCCATCAGTGTCCGGGACGGCGAATCCTACAATGAGCAGTTCTTC. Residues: CAISVRDGESYNEQFF.

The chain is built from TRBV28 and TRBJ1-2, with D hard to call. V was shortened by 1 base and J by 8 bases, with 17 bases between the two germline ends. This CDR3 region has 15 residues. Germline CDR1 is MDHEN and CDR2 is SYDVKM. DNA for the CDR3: TGTGCCAGCAGTTTATACCCCCCCATACCGCTAGGCTACACCTTC. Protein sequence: CASSLYPPIPLGYTF.

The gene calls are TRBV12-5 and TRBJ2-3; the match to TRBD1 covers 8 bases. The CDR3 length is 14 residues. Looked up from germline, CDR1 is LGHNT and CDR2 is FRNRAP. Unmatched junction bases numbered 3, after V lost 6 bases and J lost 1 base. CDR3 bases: TGTGCTAGTGGACTGGGACAGGGCACAGATACGCAGTATTTT. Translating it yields CASGLGQGTDTQYF. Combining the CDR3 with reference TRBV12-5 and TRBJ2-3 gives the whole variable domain DARVTQTPRHKVTEMGQEVTMRCQPILGHNTVFWYRQTMMQGLELLAYFRNRAPLDDSGMPKDRFSAEMPDATLATLKIQPSEPRDSAVYFCASGLGQGTDTQYFGPGTRLTVL.

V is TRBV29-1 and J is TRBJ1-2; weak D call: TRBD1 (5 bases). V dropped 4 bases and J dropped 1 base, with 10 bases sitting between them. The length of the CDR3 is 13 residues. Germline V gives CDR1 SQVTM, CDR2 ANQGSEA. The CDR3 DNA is TGCAGCGTTGGACAGTATATTAACTATGGCTACACCTTC. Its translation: CSVGQYINYGYTF.

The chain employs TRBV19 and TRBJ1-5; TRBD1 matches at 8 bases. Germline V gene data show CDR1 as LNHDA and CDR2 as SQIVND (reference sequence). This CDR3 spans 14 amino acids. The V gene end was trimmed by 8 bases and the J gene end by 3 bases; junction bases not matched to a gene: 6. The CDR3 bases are TGTGCCAGTGCCTGGACAGGGATCAATCAGCCCCAGCATTTT. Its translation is CASAWTGINQPQHF.

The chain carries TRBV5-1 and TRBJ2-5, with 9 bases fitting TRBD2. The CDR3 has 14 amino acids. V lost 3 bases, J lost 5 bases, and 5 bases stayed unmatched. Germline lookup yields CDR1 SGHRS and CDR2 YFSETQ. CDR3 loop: CASSSVREGETQYF. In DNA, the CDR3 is TGCGCCAGCAGCTCCGTGCGGGAGGGGGAGACCCAGTACTTC.

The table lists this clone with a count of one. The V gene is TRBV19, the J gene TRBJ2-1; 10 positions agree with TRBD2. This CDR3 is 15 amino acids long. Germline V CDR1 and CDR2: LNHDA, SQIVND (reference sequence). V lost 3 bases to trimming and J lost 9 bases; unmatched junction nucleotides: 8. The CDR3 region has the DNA TGTGCCAGTAGTATGCCTAGCGGGAGAGTTAGTGAGCAGTTCTTC. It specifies CASSMPSGRVSEQFF.